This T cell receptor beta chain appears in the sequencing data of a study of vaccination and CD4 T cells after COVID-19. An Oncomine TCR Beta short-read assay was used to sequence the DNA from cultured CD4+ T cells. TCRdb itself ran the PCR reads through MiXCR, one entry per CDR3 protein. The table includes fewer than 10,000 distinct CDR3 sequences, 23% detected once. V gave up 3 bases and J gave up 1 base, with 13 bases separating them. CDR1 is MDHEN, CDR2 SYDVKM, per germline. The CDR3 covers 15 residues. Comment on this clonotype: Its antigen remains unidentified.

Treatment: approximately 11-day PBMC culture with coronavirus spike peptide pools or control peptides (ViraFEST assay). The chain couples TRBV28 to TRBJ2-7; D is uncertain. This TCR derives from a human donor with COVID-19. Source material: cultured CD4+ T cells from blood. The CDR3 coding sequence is TGTGCCAGCAGTTTGGGATTCACAGTTTCCTACGAGCAGTACTTC. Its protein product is CASSLGFTVSYEQYF.